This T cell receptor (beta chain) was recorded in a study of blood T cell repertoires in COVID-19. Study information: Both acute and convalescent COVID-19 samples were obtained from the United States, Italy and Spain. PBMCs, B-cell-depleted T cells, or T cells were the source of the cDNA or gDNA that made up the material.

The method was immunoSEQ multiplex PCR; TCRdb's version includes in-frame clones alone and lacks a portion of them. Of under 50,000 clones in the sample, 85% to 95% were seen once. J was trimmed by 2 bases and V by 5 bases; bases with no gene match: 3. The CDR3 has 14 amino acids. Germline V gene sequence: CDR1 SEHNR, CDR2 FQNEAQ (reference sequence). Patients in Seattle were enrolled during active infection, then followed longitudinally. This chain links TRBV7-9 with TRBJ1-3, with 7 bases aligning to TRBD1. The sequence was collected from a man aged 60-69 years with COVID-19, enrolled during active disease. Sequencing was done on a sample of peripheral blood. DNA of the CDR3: TGTGCCAGCAGCCAAGACAGGGCTGGAAACACCATATATTTT. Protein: CASSQDRAGNTIYF.